The 19 T cell receptor beta chains below all came from one sample that was sequenced in a study of blood T cell repertoires in COVID-19. The repertoire was sequenced with immunoSEQ multiplex PCR; TCRdb's copy has only in-frame clones and lacks some. Among about 260,000 clones, roughly 86% were seen once, and the ten largest hold less than 4.5%. Sequencing used peripheral blood. The receptors originated from a man between 18 and 29 years old with active or convalescent COVID-19.

J is TRBJ1-5 and V is TRBV6-1, with 9 bases identical to TRBD1. Germline lookup yields CDR1 MNHNS and CDR2 SASEGT. The length of the CDR3 is 16 residues. V gave up 4 bases and J gave up 2 bases; unmatched junction bases: 6. In nucleotides, the CDR3 is TGTGCCAGCAGTGCACGAAGGACAGGGGGCAATCAGCCCCAGCATTTT. This codes for CASSARRTGGNQPQHF.

The chain carries TRBV7-2 and TRBJ1-5, with TRBD1 matching over 10 bases. The CDR3 is 15 amino acids. The germline CDR1 and CDR2 sequences are SGHTA and FQGNSA. Trimming removed 1 base from V and 4 bases from J; junction bases left unmatched: 1. The CDR3 DNA sequence: TGTGCCAGCAGCTTAGGGGACAGGGGTAATCAGCCCCAGCATTTT. Translation: CASSLGDRGNQPQHF.

The chain links TRBV18 to TRBJ1-1, with D uncertain. Germline V gene sequence: CDR1 KGHSH, CDR2 LQKENI. V was clipped by 3 bases and J by 2 bases, with 7 bases between them. This CDR3 region has 13 residues. The CDR3 DNA is TGTGCCAGCTCACCGCCCAGTAACACTGAAGCTTTCTTT. Translating it yields CASSPPSNTEAFF. Together with reference TRBV18 and TRBJ1-1, the CDR3 gives the full variable domain: NAGVMQNPRHLVRRRGQEARLRCSPMKGHSHVYWYRQLPEEGLKFMVYLQKENIIDESGMPKERFSAEFPKEGPSILRIQQVVRGDSAAYFCASSPPSNTEAFFGQGTRLTVV.

This clone was recorded once. This chain links TRBV7-6 with TRBJ2-7; 10 bases agree with TRBD2. Germline assignment: CDR1 SGHVS and CDR2 FNYEAQ. The ends lost 5 bases at V and 5 bases at J; junction bases unmatched: 12. The CDR3 loop spans 16 amino acids. CDR3 sequence (DNA): TGTGCCAGCAGCCGACCCGGAGCGGGGGGGCGCCACGAGCAGTACTTC. Protein sequence: CASSRPGAGGRHEQYF.

The gene calls are TRBV28 and TRBJ1-4; the match to TRBD1 covers 8 bases. Germline V lookup: CDR1 MDHEN, CDR2 SYDVKM. CDR3 length equals 14 residues. V dropped 6 bases and J dropped 8; count of bases not matched to a gene: 8. CDR3 DNA: TGTGCCAGCAGCCAAGCAGGGGGCGAAGAAAAACTGTTTTTT. Protein sequence: CASSQAGGEEKLFF.

This chain joins TRBV4-2 and TRBJ1-1; D is undetermined. Germline CDR1 reads LGHNA; CDR2 reads YNFKEQ. The CDR3 is 16 amino acids. V lost 0 bases to trimming and J lost 1 base, with 12 bases between them. CDR3 coding DNA: TGTGCCAGCAGCCAAGAAGTGGGCCTTGGGAACACTGAAGCTTTCTTT. This gives the protein CASSQEVGLGNTEAFF.

The rearrangement links TRBV30 to TRBJ2-5; a possible D gene is TRBD2 (5 bases). Per germline, CDR1 GTSNPN and CDR2 SVGIG (reference sequence). Trimming took off 0 bases at V and 7 bases at J, with 12 bases between the two ends. The CDR3 runs 13 residues. The CDR3 region has the DNA TGTGCCTGGAGTGTATTGACCCGGGGGACCCAGTACTTC. Translation gives CAWSVLTRGTQYF. Based on the CDR3 plus reference TRBV30 and TRBJ2-5, the full variable domain is SQTIHQWPATLVQPVGSPLSLECTVEGTSNPNLYWYRQAAGRGLQLLFYSVGIGQISSEVPQNLSASRPQDRQFILSSKKLLLSDSGFYLCAWSVLTRGTQYFGPGTRLLVL.

V gene TRBV18 combines with J gene TRBJ2-2, with D unresolved. CDR3 length: 13 residues. CDR1 is KGHSH and CDR2 is LQKENI in the germline V gene. Trimming took 3 bases from V and 1 from J, leaving 3 bases between them. In nucleotides, the CDR3 is TGTGCCAGCTCACCGAGGAACACCGGGGAGCTGTTTTTT. Translation gives CASSPRNTGELFF.

The chain carries TRBV7-9 and TRBJ1-6; D may be TRBD1 (5 bases). This CDR3 region has 13 residues. Trimming pared 6 bases from V and 4 bases from J, leaving 7 bases between. Germline lookup yields CDR1 SEHNR and CDR2 FQNEAQ (reference sequence). The CDR3, as DNA: TGTGCCAGCAGGGACACATATAATTCACCCCTCCACTTT. Translating it yields CASRDTYNSPLHF.

The chain recombines TRBV9 with TRBJ1-6, with D possibly matching TRBD1 (5 bases). Per germline, CDR1 SGDLS and CDR2 YYNGEE. This CDR3 contains 15 residues. V lost 5 bases, J lost 6 bases, and 15 bases lay in between. CDR3 residues: CASSAGGYINSPLHF. The DNA for the CDR3 is TGTGCCAGCAGTGCTGGGGGGTACATTAATTCACCCCTCCACTTT.

The genes are TRBV27 and TRBJ1-2; weak D call: TRBD1 (6 bases). Trimming left V 2 bases short and J 5 bases short, with 18 bases between. Germline loops: CDR1 MNHEY, CDR2 SMNVEV (reference sequence). The CDR3 sequence is 16 residues long. The CDR3 loop reads CASSLNGGRGVYGYTF. In DNA form, the CDR3 reads TGTGCCAGCAGTTTAAACGGGGGGCGCGGAGTGTATGGCTACACCTTC.

The chain combines TRBV15 with TRBJ2-1; D remains ambiguous. Trimming removed 3 bases from V and 0 bases from J, with 6 bases in between. This CDR3 is built from 14 residues. The germline CDR1 and CDR2 sequences are LNHNV and YYDKDF (reference sequence). This CDR3 reads CATSSSVSYNEQFF. The DNA for the CDR3 is TGTGCCACCAGCAGCAGCGTCTCCTACAATGAGCAGTTCTTC.

This clone was seen a single time. V usage is TRBV3-1 (or the pseudogene TRBV3-2) and J usage is TRBJ1-2; 7 nucleotides match TRBD1. V gave up 3 bases and J gave up 4 bases; unmatched junction bases: 5. Germline CDR1 and CDR2: LGHDT and YNNKEL (reference sequence). The CDR3 totals 14 residues. CDR3 DNA sequence: TGTGCCAGCAGCCATCGGGACAGCCTCTATGGCTACACCTTC. It codes for CASSHRDSLYGYTF.

This clone has only one observation. The chain has TRBV2 and TRBJ2-2; maybe TRBD2 (6 bases). Trimming left V 2 bases short and J 5 bases short, with 15 bases between. Germline loops: CDR1 SNHLY, CDR2 FYNNEI. The CDR3 runs 16 residues. The CDR3 is CASSEFLWGETGELFF. The CDR3 DNA reads TGTGCCAGCAGTGAATTCCTCTGGGGGGAGACCGGGGAGCTGTTTTTT.

The rearrangement uses TRBV5-1 and TRBJ2-1, with a tentative D call TRBD1 (6 bases). V lost 0 bases to trimming and J lost 6 bases, with 19 bases between them. This CDR3 is 17 amino acids long. Germline-derived CDR1 and CDR2 are SGHRS and YFSETQ. CDR3 loop: CASSLAFLQGIPNEQFF. Written as DNA, the CDR3 is TGCGCCAGCAGCTTGGCTTTTCTACAGGGAATTCCCAATGAGCAGTTCTTC.

The rearrangement joins TRBV27 to TRBJ2-3; 10 nucleotides match TRBD2. The junction had 2 bases not matched to a gene; V was cut back by 0 bases and J by 2 bases. CDR3 length equals 16 residues. Germline CDR1 and CDR2: MNHEY and SMNVEV (reference sequence). As DNA, the CDR3 is TGTGCCAGCAGTTTATCACTAGCGGGGCCCACAGATACGCAGTATTTT. It specifies CASSLSLAGPTDTQYF.

The chain is built from TRBV14 and TRBJ2-5, with D possibly TRBD1 on 5 matching bases. The CDR3 runs 13 residues. Trimming pared 4 bases from V and 4 bases from J, leaving 10 bases between. Germline CDR1 and CDR2: SGHDN and FVKESK. The CDR3 region has the DNA TGTGCCAGCAGCCGAGGACAAAGAGAGACCCAGTACTTC. It encodes CASSRGQRETQYF.

This clone has a count of ten or more. This chain joins TRBV27 and TRBJ2-3, with TRBD2 matching over 8 bases. The CDR3 is 16 amino acids. Trimming at V came to 5 bases and at J to 8 bases, leaving 15 bases not matched to a gene. Germline values: CDR1 MNHEY, CDR2 SMNVEV (reference sequence). The CDR3 bases are TGTGCCAGCAGTCCCGAAGCGGGAGCGGGCCTCGGTACGCAGTATTTT. Translating it yields CASSPEAGAGLGTQYF.

The genes are TRBV5-1 and TRBJ1-1, with a tentative D call TRBD1 (6 bases). Trimming shortened V by 3 bases and J by 4 bases, and 19 bases separated the two germline ends. Germline CDR1 SGHRS, CDR2 YFSETQ. The CDR3 loop spans 16 amino acids. The CDR3: CASSYGGAVSSTEAFF. The CDR3 region has the DNA TGCGCCAGCAGCTATGGGGGGGCGGTCAGCTCCACTGAAGCTTTCTTT.